This T cell receptor beta chain derives from a study of cytotoxic CD8 clonotypes in ibrutinib-treated CLL. Concerning this clone: The target antigen is unknown.

The planned depth of sequencing spanned 1 in 200,000 to 1 in 1 million T cells. Using immunoSEQ multiplex PCR, the repertoire was profiled, and TCRdb retains in-frame clones only, with some absent. Found here are approximately 70,000 clones, 80% of them singletons; the top ten hold around 7.6%. General study findings and limits: Among the clonotypes, public ones were uncommon and contracted or held stable on treatment.

Roughly 1.9 micrograms of genomic DNA (from cryopreserved PBMCs) were used for TCR beta libraries. With V trimmed by 2 bases and J by 1 base, 1 base remained unmatched. CDR1 is SGHVS, CDR2 FQNEAQ, per germline. The CDR3 runs to 14 residues. The input for sequencing was PBMCs, taken at disease progression, from a patient treated with ibrutinib. The chain couples TRBV7-8 to TRBJ2-5; 7 bases fit TRBD1. This sequence originates from a human donor with chronic lymphocytic leukemia. The CDR3 protein is CASSLRDSQETQYF. The CDR3 DNA reads as TGTGCCAGCAGCTTACGGGACAGCCAAGAGACCCAGTACTTC.